Sequencing of this T cell receptor beta chain was carried out in a study of T cell repertoires in cytomegalovirus infection. TCRdb re-derived calls from the reads in MiXCR, one entry per CDR3 protein. The table lists a few hundred thousand distinct CDR3 sequences, under 25% of them singletons. The CDR3 sequence is 16 residues long. Trimming removed 3 bases from V and 0 bases from J; junction bases left unmatched: 7. Germline CDR1 and CDR2: MNHEY and SMNVEV (reference sequence). Specimen: CD8+ T cells from PBMCs. The rearrangement links TRBV27 to TRBJ1-2, with 7 bases matching TRBD1. The source is a human donor in good health (CMV status not recorded). Some clones in this sample may be carry-over from other donors' samples. The CDR3, as DNA: TGTGCCAGCAGTTTGGACAGGAGAGAGACTAACTATGGCTACACCTTC. This sequence encodes CASSLDRRETNYGYTF.